Each of the 4 T cell receptor beta chains below was sequenced from the same sample in a study of CD8+ T cells in alopecia areata. As the sequencing template, cDNA was produced by extracting RNA and reverse transcribing it. Only in-frame clones appear in the TCRdb table, and some are missing; sequencing was by immunoSEQ multiplex PCR. The repertoire holds about 140,000 clones, with around half as singletons. Treatment specified: oral pan-JAK inhibitor, 5-10 mg twice daily. This specimen was CD8+ T cells sorted from blood, taken at week 4, from a patient treated with tofacitinib. The receptors stem from a human donor with alopecia areata.

The chain joins TRBV30 to TRBJ2-5; 8 positions agree with TRBD2. The V gene's germline CDR1 is GTSNPN and CDR2 SVGIG (reference sequence). The CDR3 is 13 residues long. V dropped 0 bases and J dropped 4; count of bases not matched to a gene: 1. The CDR3 region is CAWSVAGGETQYF. CDR3 sequence (DNA): TGTGCCTGGAGTGTGGCGGGAGGAGAGACCCAGTACTTC.

This chain links TRBV29-1 with TRBJ1-2; D is undetermined. The CDR3 is made up of 14 amino acids. Germline CDR1 reads SQVTM; CDR2 reads ANQGSEA. Trimming removed 6 bases from V and 2 bases from J, with 16 bases in between. The CDR3, as DNA: TGCAGCGTAGCCCAGGACTCTTCGAACTATGGCTACACCTTC. Translated: CSVAQDSSNYGYTF.

This sequence joins TRBV7-6 and TRBJ2-7, with D possibly TRBD1 on 6 matching bases. Germline lookup yields CDR1 SGHVS and CDR2 FNYEAQ. Trimming removed 1 base from V and 3 bases from J, with 13 bases in between. The CDR3 is 15 residues long. Here the CDR3 reads CASSLGTAHSYEQYF. For the CDR3, the DNA is TGTGCCAGCAGCTTAGGGACAGCACATAGCTACGAGCAGTACTTC.

The chain uses TRBV30 and TRBJ2-4; no reliable D call. Per germline, CDR1 GTSNPN and CDR2 SVGIG (reference sequence). This CDR3 spans 13 amino acids. The V and J ends lost 3 bases and 0 bases respectively, with 6 bases between them. The CDR3: CAWRQLAKNIQYF. For the CDR3, the DNA is TGTGCCTGGAGGCAGTTAGCCAAAAACATTCAGTACTTC.